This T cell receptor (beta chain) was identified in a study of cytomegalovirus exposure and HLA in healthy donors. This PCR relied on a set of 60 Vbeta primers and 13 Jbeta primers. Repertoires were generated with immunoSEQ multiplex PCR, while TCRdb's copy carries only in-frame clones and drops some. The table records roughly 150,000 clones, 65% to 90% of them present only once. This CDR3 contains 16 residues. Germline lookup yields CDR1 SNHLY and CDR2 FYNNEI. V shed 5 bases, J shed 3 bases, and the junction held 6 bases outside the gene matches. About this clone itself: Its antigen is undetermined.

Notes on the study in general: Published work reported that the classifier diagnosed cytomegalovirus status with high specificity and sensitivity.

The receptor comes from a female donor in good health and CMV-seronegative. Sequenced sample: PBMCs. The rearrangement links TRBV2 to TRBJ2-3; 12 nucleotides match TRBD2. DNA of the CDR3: TGTGCCAGCAGTAAACTAGCGGGAGGAGGGACAGATACGCAGTATTTT. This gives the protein CASSKLAGGGTDTQYF.